The TCR beta chain described here comes from a study of T cell responses to AZD1222 COVID-19 vaccine (TCRdb year 2021). About the study as a whole: TCR sequencing was performed for 230 to 250 trial participants, of whom about 200 were given two doses of AZD1222 and some 26 were given two doses of MenACWY control vaccine. Trial participants were enrolled by age into subgroups of 18-55, 56-69 and 70-plus years, and roughly 150, 30 and 60 TCR-sequenced participants, respectively, were included in these subgroups.

Broad study findings and their caveats: The whole spike protein was spanned by vaccine-associated CD4 TCRs, and dominant responses were seen in regions 160-218 and 743-854. Nearly half of unique spike-specific TCRs reportedly recognized epitopes outside regions mutated in the B.1.351 and B.1.1.7 variants. After two AZD1222 doses, both the breadth and the depth of spike-specific TCRs were significantly higher than at day 0 and than in MenACWY recipients. Only 5 to 7 AZD1222 recipients were SARS-CoV-2 seropositive at baseline, limiting conclusions about previously exposed vaccinees. Most participants were white British and females outnumbered males, and the authors suggested that clonal diversity may have been underestimated. The 56-69-year group was small, and its depth increase did not reach significance, likely because of low power. Because no day 14 peak-response samples were available, repertoires were characterized only after the peak T cell response.

V and J are truncated by 0 bases and 1 base respectively, leaving an intervening sequence of 13 bases. The germline V gene yields SGDLS for CDR1 and YYNGEE for CDR2. The CDR3, from cysteine to phenylalanine, totals 16 residues. The read is trimmed to its CDR3 DNA, 48 bases read in frame from base 1. With respect to this clone: Its cognate antigen has yet to be identified. The input lacks base qualities; no much larger clone sits a single base away.

The CDR3 regions of human TCRbeta chains were subjected to immunosequencing. The study's processing was this. Repertoire TCRs were matched against a reference library of SARS-CoV-2-specific TCRs generated with the MIRA antigen-specificity platform. Breadth was defined as the fraction of unique TCRs that were SARS-CoV-2-associated. Depth was defined as the fraction of total T cells that were SARS-CoV-2-associated. Using the MIRA data, each spike-specific TCR was assigned both to the spike region to which the TCR was reactive and to a CD4 or CD8 class. Log10-transformed breadth and depth values were compared by one-way ANOVA with Sidak's multiple comparisons tests. In its TCRdb copy, this immuneACCESS table keeps in-frame sequences only and misses some clones. Where compared with another copy, unresolved V genes explain less than half of these, and the others have no known cause. V and J calls and clone size come straight from that table; D and trimming were deduced from the DNA. The sample profile shows 150,000 to 200,000 clones; 85% to 95% of them were found once. The top ten clonotypes cover about 3.5% of the sample.

The intended sense of this specimen's time point label: about 28 days (+/-7) after the second vaccine dose. The sample's treatment or condition, from its label and the paper: meningococcal conjugate vaccine given as trial control. Vaccinee samples were obtained from the UK trials COV001 and COV002, which included a single-blind randomized controlled phase 2/3 trial of AZD1222 (ChAdOx1 nCoV-19) in healthy adults. For TCRbeta chain sequencing, PBMC samples were collected from trial participants at day 0 and at day 28 after the second dose. This receptor was obtained from an adult who received the MenACWY meningococcal vaccine as a control. Sequencing used peripheral blood, obtained 28 days after the second dose of the MenACWY control vaccine. Recombination connected TRBV9 to TRBJ1-1, with the D gene call left open. The DNA sequence reads TGTGCCAGCAGCGTAGAGGGTCTCGTAGGGAACACTGAAGCTTTCTTT. Its coded protein is CASSVEGLVGNTEAFF.